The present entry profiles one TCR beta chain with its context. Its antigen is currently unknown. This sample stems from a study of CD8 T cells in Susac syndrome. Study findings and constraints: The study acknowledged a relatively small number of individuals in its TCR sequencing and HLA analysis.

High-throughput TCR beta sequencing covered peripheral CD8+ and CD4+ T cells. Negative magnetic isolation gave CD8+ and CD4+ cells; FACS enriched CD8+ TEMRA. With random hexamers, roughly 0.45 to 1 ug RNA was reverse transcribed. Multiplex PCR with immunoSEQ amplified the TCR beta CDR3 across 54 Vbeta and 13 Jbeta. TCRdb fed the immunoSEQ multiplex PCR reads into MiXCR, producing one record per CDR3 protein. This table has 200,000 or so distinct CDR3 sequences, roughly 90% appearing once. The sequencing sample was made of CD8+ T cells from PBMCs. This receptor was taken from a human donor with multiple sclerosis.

CDR3 in amino acids: CASSLYERLIYNEQFF. CDR3 nucleotide sequence: TGTGCCAGCAGCCTCTACGAGAGACTAATCTACAATGAGCAGTTCTTC. The chain has TRBV9 and TRBJ2-1; weak D call: TRBD2 (5 bases). The CDR3 is 16 residues long. Germline-derived CDR1 and CDR2 are SGDLS and YYNGEE. V dropped 4 bases and J dropped 3 bases, with 17 bases sitting between them. Full variable domain (outside the CDR3, taken from reference TRBV9 and TRBJ2-1): DSGVTQTPKHLITATGQRVTLRCSPRSGDLSVYWYQQSLDQGLQFLIQYYNGEERAKGNILERFSAQQFPDLHSELNLSSLELGDSALYFCASSLYERLIYNEQFFGPGTRLTVL.